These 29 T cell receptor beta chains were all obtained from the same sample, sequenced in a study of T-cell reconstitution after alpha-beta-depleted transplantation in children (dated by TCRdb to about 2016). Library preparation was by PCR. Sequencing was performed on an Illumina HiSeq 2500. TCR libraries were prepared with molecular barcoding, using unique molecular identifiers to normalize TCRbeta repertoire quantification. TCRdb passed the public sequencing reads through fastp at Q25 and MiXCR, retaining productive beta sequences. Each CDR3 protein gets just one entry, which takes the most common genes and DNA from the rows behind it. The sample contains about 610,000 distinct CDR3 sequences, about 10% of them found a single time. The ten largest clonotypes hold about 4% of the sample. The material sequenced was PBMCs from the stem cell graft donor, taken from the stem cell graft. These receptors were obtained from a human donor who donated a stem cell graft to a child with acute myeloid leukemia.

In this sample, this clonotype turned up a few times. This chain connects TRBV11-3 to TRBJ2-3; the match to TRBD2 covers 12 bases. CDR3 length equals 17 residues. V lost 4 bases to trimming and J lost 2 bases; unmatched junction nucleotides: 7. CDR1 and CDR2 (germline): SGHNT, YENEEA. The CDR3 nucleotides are TGTGCCAGCAGCTCGTCTAGCGGGAGGGCCACCACAGATACGCAGTATTTT. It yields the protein CASSSSSGRATTDTQYF.

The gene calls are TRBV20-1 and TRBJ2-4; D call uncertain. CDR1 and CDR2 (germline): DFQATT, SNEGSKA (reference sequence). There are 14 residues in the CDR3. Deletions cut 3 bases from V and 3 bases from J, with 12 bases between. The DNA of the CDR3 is TGCAGTGCTAGGGGCCACAGCGTCAAAAACATTCAGTACTTC. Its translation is CSARGHSVKNIQYF.

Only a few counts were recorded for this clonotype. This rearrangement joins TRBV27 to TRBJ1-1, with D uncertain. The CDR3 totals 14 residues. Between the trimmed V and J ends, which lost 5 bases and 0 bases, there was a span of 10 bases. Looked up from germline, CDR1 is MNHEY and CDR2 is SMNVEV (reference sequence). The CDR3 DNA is TGTGCCAGCAGTCGGGGTGGTATGAACACTGAAGCTTTCTTT. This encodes CASSRGGMNTEAFF.

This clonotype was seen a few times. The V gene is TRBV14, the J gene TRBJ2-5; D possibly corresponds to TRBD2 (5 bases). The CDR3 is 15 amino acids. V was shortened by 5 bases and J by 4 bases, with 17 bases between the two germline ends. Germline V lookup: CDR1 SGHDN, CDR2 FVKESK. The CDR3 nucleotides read TGTGCCAGCAGCACGGGGAACCTGGTAGGAGAGACCCAGTACTTC. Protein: CASSTGNLVGETQYF.

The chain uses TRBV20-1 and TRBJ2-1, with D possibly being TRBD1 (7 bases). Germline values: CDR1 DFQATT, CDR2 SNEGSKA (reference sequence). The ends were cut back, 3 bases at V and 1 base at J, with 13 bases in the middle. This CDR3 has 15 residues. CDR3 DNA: TGCAGTGCTAGCCAGGGGGGCGGGTCCTACAATGAGCAGTTCTTC. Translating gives CSASQGGGSYNEQFF.

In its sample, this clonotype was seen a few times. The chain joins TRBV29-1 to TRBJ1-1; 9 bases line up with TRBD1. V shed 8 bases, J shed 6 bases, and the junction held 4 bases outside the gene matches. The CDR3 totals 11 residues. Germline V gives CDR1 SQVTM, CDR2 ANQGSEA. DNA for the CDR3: TGCAGCTTGACAGGGGGAGCTGAAGCTTTCTTT. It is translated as CSLTGGAEAFF.

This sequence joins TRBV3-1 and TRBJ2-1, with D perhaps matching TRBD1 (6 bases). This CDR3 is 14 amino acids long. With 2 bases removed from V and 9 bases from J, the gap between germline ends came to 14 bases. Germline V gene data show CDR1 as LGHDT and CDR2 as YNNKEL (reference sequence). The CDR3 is CASSQPIRGAEQFF. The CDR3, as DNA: TGTGCCAGCAGCCAACCTATCAGGGGCGCTGAGCAGTTCTTC.

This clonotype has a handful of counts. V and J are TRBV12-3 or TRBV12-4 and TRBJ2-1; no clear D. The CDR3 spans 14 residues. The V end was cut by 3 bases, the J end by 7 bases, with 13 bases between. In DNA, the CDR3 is TGTGCCAGCAGTTTTGGTCACCAGAATAATGAGCAGTTCTTC. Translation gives CASSFGHQNNEQFF.

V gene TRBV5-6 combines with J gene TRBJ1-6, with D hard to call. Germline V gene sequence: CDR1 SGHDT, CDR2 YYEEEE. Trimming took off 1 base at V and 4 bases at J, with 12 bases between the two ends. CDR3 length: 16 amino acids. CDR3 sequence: CASSLRRLPYNSPLHF. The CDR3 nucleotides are TGTGCCAGCAGCTTGCGGCGGTTGCCTTATAATTCACCCCTCCACTTT.

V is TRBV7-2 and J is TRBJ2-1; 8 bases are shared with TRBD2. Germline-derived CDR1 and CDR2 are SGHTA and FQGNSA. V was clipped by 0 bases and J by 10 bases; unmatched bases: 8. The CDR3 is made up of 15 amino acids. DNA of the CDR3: TGTGCCAGCAGCTTAGCGCCAGCGGGGGCTTGGGAGCAGTTCTTC. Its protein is CASSLAPAGAWEQFF.

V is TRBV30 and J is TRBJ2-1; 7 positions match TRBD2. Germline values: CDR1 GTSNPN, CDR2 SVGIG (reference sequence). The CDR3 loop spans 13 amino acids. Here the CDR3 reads CTVREASYNEQFF. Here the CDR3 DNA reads TGTACGGTACGGGAGGCCTCCTACAATGAGCAGTTCTTC.

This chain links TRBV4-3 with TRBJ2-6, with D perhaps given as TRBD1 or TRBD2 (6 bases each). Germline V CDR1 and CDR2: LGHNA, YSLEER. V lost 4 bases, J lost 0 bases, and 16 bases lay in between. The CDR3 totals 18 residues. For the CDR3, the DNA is TGCGCCAGCAGCCCATACATGGGGGGCCTCTCTGGGGCCAACGTCCTGACTTTC. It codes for CASSPYMGGLSGANVLTF.

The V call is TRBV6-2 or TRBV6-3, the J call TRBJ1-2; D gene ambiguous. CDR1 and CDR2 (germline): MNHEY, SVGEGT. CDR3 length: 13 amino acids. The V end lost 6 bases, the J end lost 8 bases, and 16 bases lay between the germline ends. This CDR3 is CASSHNQVIGYTF. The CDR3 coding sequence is TGTGCCAGCAGCCACAACCAGGTTATCGGCTACACCTTC.

CDR3 residues: CASSEGQGQLQETQYF. The CDR3 DNA sequence: TGTGCCAGCAGTGAGGGACAGGGACAACTACAAGAGACCCAGTACTTC. The V gene is TRBV2, the J gene TRBJ2-5; 9 bases match TRBD1. The ends lost 3 bases at V and 2 bases at J; junction bases unmatched: 7. This CDR3 region has 16 residues. Germline CDR1 SNHLY, CDR2 FYNNEI.

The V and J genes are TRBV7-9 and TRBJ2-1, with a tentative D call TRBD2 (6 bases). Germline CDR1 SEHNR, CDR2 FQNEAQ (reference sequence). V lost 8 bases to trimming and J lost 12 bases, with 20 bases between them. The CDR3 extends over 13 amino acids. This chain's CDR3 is CASAAGPPIRQFF. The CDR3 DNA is TGTGCCAGCGCGGCGGGACCTCCAATTAGGCAGTTCTTC.

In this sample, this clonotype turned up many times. CDR3 region: CAISEFSGTAEKLFF. The CDR3 DNA reads as TGTGCCATCAGTGAGTTCTCCGGGACGGCGGAAAAACTGTTTTTT. The chain is built from TRBV10-3 and TRBJ1-4; a weak D match, TRBD1 (5 bases). With 1 base removed from V and 8 bases from J, the gap between germline ends came to 14 bases. The CDR3 spans 15 residues. The germline CDR1 and CDR2 sequences are ENHRY and SYGVKD.

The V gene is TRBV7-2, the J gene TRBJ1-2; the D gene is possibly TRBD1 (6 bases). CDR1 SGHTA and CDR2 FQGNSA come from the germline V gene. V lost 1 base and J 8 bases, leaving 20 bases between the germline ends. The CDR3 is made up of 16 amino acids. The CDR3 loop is CASSLDVGPGAGGYTF. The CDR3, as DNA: TGTGCCAGCAGCTTAGACGTTGGACCGGGGGCGGGCGGCTACACCTTC. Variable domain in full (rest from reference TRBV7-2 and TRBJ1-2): GAGVSQSPSNKVTEKGKDVELRCDPISGHTALYWYRQSLGQGLEFLIYFQGNSAPDKSGLPSDRFSAERTGGSVSTLTIQRTQQEDSAVYLCASSLDVGPGAGGYTFGSGTRLTVV.

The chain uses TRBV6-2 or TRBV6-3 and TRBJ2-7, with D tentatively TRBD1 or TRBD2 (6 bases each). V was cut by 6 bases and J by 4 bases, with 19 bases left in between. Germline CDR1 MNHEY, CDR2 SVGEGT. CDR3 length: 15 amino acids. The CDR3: CASSPVTGAAYEQYF. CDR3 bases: TGTGCCAGCAGCCCAGTAACGGGGGCGGCGTACGAGCAGTACTTC.

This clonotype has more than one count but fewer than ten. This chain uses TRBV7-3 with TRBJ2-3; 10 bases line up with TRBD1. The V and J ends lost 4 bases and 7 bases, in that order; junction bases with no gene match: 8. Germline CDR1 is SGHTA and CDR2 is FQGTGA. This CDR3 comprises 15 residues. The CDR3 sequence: CASSSYGTGENTQYF. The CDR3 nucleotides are TGTGCCAGCAGCTCGTACGGGACAGGGGAAAATACGCAGTATTTT.

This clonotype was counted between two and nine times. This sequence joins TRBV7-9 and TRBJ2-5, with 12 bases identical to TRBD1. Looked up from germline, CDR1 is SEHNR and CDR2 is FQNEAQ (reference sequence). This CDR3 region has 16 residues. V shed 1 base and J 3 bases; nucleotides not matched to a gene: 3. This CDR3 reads CASSLVGTGGEETQYF. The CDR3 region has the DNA TGTGCCAGCAGCTTAGTTGGGACAGGGGGCGAAGAGACCCAGTACTTC.

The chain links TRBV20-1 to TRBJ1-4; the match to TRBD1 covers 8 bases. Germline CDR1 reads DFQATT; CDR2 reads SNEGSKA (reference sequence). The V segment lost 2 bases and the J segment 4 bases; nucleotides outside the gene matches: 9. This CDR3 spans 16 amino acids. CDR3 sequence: CSARRGQEGINEKLFF. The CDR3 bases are TGCAGTGCTAGACGGGGACAGGAGGGCATTAATGAAAAACTGTTTTTT.

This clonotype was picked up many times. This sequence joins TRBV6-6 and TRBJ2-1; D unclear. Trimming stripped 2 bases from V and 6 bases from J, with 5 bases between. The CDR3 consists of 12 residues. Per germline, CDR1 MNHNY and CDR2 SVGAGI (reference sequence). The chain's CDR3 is CASSYVGNEQFF. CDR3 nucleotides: TGTGCCAGCAGTTACGTTGGCAATGAGCAGTTCTTC.

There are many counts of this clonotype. CDR3: CSASTGTGDGYTF. The DNA for the CDR3 is TGCAGTGCTTCTACCGGGACAGGGGATGGCTACACCTTC. The chain uses TRBV20-1 and TRBJ1-2; 10 bases line up with TRBD1. The ends lost 5 bases at V and 6 bases at J; junction bases unmatched: 6. This CDR3 has 13 residues. CDR1 is DFQATT and CDR2 is SNEGSKA in the germline V gene (reference sequence).

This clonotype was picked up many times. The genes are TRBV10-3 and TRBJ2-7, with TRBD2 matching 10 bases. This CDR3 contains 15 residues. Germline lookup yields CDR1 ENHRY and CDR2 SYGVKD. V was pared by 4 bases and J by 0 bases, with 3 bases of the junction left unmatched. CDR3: CAISGGLAVSYEQYF. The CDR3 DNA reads TGTGCCATCAGTGGTGGACTAGCGGTCTCCTACGAGCAGTACTTC.

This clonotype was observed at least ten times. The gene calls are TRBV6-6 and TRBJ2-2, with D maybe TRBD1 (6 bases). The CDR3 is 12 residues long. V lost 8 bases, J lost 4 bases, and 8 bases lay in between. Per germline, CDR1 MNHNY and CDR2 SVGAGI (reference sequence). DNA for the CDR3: TGTGCCAGCGGGGGCCCCACCGGGGAGCTGTTTTTT. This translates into CASGGPTGELFF.

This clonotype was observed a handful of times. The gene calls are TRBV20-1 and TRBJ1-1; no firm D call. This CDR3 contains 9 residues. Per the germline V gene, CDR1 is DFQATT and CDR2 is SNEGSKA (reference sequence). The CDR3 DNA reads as TGCAGCCCCTCACACGGGGCTTTCTTT. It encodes CSPSHGAFF.

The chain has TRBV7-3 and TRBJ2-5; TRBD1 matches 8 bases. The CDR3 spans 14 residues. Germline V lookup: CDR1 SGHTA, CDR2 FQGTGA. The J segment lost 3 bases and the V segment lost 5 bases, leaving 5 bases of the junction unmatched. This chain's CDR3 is CASSVQGGEETQYF. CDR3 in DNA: TGTGCCAGCAGCGTACAGGGGGGCGAAGAGACCCAGTACTTC.

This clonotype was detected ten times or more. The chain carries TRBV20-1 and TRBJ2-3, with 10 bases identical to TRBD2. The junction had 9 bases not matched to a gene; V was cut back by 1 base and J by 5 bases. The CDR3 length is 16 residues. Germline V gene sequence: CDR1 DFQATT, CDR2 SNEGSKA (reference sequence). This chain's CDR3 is CSARATGAGGEDTQYF. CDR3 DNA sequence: TGCAGTGCTAGAGCTACGGGAGCGGGGGGGGAAGATACGCAGTATTTT.

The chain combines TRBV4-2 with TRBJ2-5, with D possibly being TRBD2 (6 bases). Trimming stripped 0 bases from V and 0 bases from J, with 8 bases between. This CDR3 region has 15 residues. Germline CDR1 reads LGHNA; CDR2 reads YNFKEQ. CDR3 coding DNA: TGTGCCAGCAGCCAAGACGGCGGGAACCAAGAGACCCAGTACTTC. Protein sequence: CASSQDGGNQETQYF.